One sample yielded the 8 T cell receptor beta chains listed below, sequenced in a study of blood T cell repertoires in COVID-19. Assay used: immunoSEQ multiplex PCR; TCRdb lists only in-frame clones, some missing. The table includes under 200,000 clones, approximately 90% detected once. The sequenced sample was peripheral blood. The receptors shown here come from a man in his forties with active or convalescent COVID-19.

V is TRBV15 and J is TRBJ1-6, with D possibly being TRBD1 (5 bases). The germline V and J ends were trimmed by 7 bases and 15 bases, with 13 bases remaining between them. The CDR3 is 11 residues long. CDR1 and CDR2 (germline): LNHNV, YYDKDF (reference sequence). The CDR3 here is CATNSEGRLHF. CDR3 sequence (DNA): TGTGCCACCAACTCGGAGGGGCGCCTCCACTTT.

For the CDR3, the DNA is TGTGCCAGCAGCTTGATAGGGGACAGCGATGGCTACACCTTC. Translated, it gives CASSLIGDSDGYTF. This rearrangement joins TRBV5-6 to TRBJ1-2; TRBD1 matches at 7 bases. CDR1 is SGHDT, CDR2 YYEEEE, per germline. The CDR3 covers 14 residues. V dropped 1 base and J dropped 6; count of bases not matched to a gene: 6.

The V and J genes are TRBV3-1 (or the pseudogene TRBV3-2) and TRBJ1-1, with D perhaps matching TRBD1 (5 bases). The V end lost 0 bases, the J end lost 11 bases, and 19 bases lay between the germline ends. This CDR3 spans 15 amino acids. In germline, CDR1 is LGHDT, CDR2 YNNKEL (reference sequence). The CDR3 region has the DNA TGTGCCAGCAGCCAAGATTCCAGGGTGGCCGGTTTCGCTTTCTTT. Amino acids: CASSQDSRVAGFAFF.

The rearrangement joins TRBV28 to TRBJ2-1, with 13 bases lining up with TRBD2. The trim removed 3 bases at V and 15 bases at J, leaving 8 bases unmatched. The germline CDR1 and CDR2 sequences are MDHEN and SYDVKM. There are 14 residues in the CDR3. The CDR3 is CASSFLGLAGEVFF. DNA of the CDR3: TGTGCCAGCAGTTTCCTCGGACTAGCGGGAGAGGTGTTCTTC.

The chain combines TRBV9 with TRBJ1-6, with TRBD1 as a possible D gene (6 bases). The CDR3 spans 15 residues. With 4 bases removed from V and 6 bases from J, the gap between germline ends came to 14 bases. Germline CDR1 is SGDLS and CDR2 is YYNGEE. CDR3 DNA: TGTGCCAGCAGCACCCGACAGGTCATTAATTCACCCCTCCACTTT. This gives the protein CASSTRQVINSPLHF.

The V gene is TRBV21-1, the J gene TRBJ1-5; the D segment call TRBD1 is taken from the table without a DNA check. TRBV21-1 is a pseudogene segment. The length of the CDR3 is 16 residues. The DNA for the CDR3 is TGTGCCAGCAGCAAAGAAGGGACAGGGGGCGGTCAGCCCCAGCATTTT. Amino acids: CASSKEGTGGGQPQHF.

The gene calls are TRBV7-2 and TRBJ2-1; D perhaps matches TRBD1 (5 bases). The germline gives CDR1 SGHTA, CDR2 FQGNSA. The CDR3 consists of 16 residues. V lost 3 bases and J lost 3, with 15 bases in between. The CDR3 here is CASSLVGAGNYNEQFF. As DNA, the CDR3 is TGTGCCAGCAGCTTGGTAGGGGCTGGAAACTACAATGAGCAGTTCTTC.

The chain is built from TRBV18 and TRBJ1-1, with 8 bases matching TRBD1. The CDR3 length is 12 residues. Trimming removed 4 bases from V and 8 bases from J; junction bases left unmatched: 3. Germline assignment: CDR1 KGHSH and CDR2 LQKENI. DNA of the CDR3: TGTGCCAGCTCACAACGGGACAGGGAAGCTTTCTTT. Translating gives CASSQRDREAFF.